This T cell receptor (beta chain) derives from a study of technical replicates of blood from several donors. Generated by immunoSEQ multiplex PCR, the TCRdb table keeps only in-frame clones and is missing some. This table has about 99,000 clones, 95% appearing once. J was trimmed by 5 bases and V by 3 bases; bases with no gene match: 6. The CDR3 covers 17 residues. Germline CDR1 and CDR2: MGHRA and YSYEKL. Specimen: T cells isolated from PBMCs. J is TRBJ2-2 and V is TRBV4-1, with 13 bases fitting TRBD2. The sequence came from a human donor in good health. Here the CDR3 DNA reads TGCGCCAGCAGCCATCGACTAGCGGGGGGTCGGACCGGGGAGCTGTTTTTT. Amino acids: CASSHRLAGGRTGELFF.